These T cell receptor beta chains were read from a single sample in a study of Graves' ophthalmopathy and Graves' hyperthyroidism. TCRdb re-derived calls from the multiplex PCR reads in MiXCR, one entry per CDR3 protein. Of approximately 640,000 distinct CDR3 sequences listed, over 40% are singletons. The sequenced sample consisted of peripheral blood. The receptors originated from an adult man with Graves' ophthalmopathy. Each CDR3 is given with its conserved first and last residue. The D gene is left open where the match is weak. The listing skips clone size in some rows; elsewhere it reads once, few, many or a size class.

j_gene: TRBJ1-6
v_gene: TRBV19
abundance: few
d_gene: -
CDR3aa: CASSTQVDNSPLHF
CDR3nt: TGTGCCAGTAGTACACAGGTGGATAATTCACCCCTCCACTTT

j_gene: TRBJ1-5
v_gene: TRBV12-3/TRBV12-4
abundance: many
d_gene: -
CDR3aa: CASSFPGGGQPQHF
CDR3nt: TGTGCCAGCAGTTTCCCCGGGGGGGGTCAGCCCCAGCATTTT

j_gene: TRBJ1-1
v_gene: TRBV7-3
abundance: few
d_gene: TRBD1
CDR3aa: CASSVRQGGTEAFF
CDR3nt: TGTGCCAGCAGCGTTAGACAGGGTGGCACTGAAGCTTTCTTT

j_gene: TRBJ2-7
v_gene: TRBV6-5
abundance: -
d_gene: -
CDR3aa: CASSFGGQNTYEQYF
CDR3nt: TGTGCCAGCAGTTTTGGAGGGCAGAACACCTACGAGCAGTACTTC

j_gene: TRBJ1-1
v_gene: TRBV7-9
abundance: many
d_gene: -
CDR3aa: CASSPNVRARGVNTEAFF
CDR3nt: TGTGCCAGCAGCCCTAACGTACGGGCGAGGGGTGTGAACACTGAAGCTTTCTTT

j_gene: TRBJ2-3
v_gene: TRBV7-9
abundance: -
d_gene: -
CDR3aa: CASSNPLQNSDTQYF
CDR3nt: TGTGCCAGCAGCAATCCGTTGCAAAACTCAGATACGCAGTATTTT

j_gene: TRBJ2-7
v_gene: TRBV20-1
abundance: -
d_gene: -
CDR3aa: CSARRPGSSYEQYF
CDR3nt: TGCAGTGCTAGACGGCCCGGGTCCTCCTACGAGCAGTACTTC

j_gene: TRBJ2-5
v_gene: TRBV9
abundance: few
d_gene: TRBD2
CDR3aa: CASSRPGTSGGRAHGKETQYF
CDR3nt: TGTGCCAGCAGCCGACCCGGGACTAGCGGGGGCCGGGCACACGGAAAAGAGACCCAGTACTTC

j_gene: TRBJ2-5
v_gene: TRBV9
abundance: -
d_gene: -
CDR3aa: CASSTPNHGTGGETQYF
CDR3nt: TGTGCCAGCAGCACCCCGAACCACGGCACCGGGGGCGAGACCCAGTACTTC

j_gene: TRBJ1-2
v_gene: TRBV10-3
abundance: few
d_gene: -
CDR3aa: CAISERGNYGYTF
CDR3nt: TGTGCCATCAGTGAGCGGGGTAACTATGGCTACACCTTC

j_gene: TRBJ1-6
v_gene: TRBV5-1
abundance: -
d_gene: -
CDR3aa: CASSLGEGGPSYNSPLHF
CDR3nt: TGCGCCAGCAGCTTGGGTGAGGGTGGCCCCTCCTATAATTCACCCCTCCACTTT

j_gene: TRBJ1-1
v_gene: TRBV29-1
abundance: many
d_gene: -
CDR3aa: CSVDTQARNTEAFF
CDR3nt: TGCAGCGTTGACACCCAGGCTAGAAACACTGAAGCTTTCTTT

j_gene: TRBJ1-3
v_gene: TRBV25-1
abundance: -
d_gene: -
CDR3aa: CASSSGTHSGNTIYF
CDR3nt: TGTGCCAGCAGTTCAGGGACACACTCTGGAAACACCATATATTTT

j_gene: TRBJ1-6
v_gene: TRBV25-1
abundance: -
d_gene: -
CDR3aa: CASSTQAYNSPLHF
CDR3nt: TGTGCCAGCAGTACCCAGGCCTATAATTCACCCCTCCACTTT

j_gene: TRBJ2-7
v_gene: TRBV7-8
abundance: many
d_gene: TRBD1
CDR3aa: CASSSPGTGIYEQYF
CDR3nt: TGTGCCAGCAGCTCCCCTGGGACAGGCATTTACGAGCAGTACTTC

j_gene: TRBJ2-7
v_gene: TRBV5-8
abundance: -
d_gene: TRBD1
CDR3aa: CASSETGYDEQYF
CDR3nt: TGTGCCAGCAGCGAGACAGGGTACGACGAGCAGTACTTC

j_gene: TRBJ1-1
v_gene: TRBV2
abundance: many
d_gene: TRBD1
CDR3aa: CASSETGGSTEAFF
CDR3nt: TGTGCCAGCAGTGAAACAGGGGGAAGCACTGAAGCTTTCTTT

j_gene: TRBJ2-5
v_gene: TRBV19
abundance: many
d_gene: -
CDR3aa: CASSIRTLQETQYF
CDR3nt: TGTGCCAGTAGTATACGGACACTCCAAGAGACCCAGTACTTC

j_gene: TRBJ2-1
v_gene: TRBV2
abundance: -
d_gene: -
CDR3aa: CATTDTYEQFF
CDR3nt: TGTGCCACCACTGACACGTATGAGCAGTTCTTC

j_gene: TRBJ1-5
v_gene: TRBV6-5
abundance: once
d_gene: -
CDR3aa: CASRPWGTQPQHF
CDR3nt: TGTGCCAGCAGACCGTGGGGCACTCAGCCCCAGCATTTT

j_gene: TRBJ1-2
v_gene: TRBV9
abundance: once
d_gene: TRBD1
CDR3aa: CASSVELGQGSYGYTF
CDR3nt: TGTGCCAGCAGCGTAGAGTTAGGACAGGGGTCCTATGGCTACACCTTC

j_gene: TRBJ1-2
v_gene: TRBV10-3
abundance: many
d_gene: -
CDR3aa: CAISESGGYGYTF
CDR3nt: TGTGCCATCAGTGAGTCGGGGGGCTATGGCTACACCTTC

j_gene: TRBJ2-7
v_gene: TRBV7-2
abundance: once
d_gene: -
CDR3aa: CASSEWVSLQEQYF
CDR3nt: TGTGCCAGCAGTGAATGGGTCAGCCTCCAAGAGCAGTACTTC

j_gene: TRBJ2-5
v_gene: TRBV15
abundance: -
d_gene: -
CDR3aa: CATSRGTAYQETQYF
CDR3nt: TGTGCCACCAGCAGGGGAACAGCGTACCAAGAGACCCAGTACTTC

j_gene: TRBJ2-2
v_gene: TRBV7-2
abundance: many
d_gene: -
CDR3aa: CASSEAGRTGELFF
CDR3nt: TGTGCCAGCAGCGAAGCTGGGAGAACCGGGGAGCTGTTTTTT

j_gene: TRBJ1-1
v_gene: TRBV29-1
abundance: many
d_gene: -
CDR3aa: CSVPRQGGTEAFF
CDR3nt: TGCAGCGTGCCCCGTCAGGGAGGCACTGAAGCTTTCTTT

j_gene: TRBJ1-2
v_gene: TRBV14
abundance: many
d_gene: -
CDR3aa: CASSQDAWGPGYTF
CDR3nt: TGTGCCAGCAGCCAAGATGCTTGGGGCCCTGGCTACACCTTC

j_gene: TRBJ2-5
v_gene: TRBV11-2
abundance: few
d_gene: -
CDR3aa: CATRYREGLGETQYF
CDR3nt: TGTGCCACCCGATACAGGGAGGGGCTCGGGGAGACCCAGTACTTC

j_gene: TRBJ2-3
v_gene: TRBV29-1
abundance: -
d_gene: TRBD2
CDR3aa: CSVRAGGWDTQYF
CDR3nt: TGCAGCGTTCGAGCGGGAGGGTGGGATACGCAGTATTTT

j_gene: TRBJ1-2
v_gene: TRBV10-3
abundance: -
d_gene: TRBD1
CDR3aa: CAISATGTEPNYGYTF
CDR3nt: TGTGCCATCAGTGCAACAGGGACAGAGCCTAACTATGGCTACACCTTC

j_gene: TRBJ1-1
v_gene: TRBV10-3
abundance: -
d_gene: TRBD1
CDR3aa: CAISDRGWTEAFF
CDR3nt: TGTGCCATCAGTGACAGGGGGTGGACTGAAGCTTTCTTT

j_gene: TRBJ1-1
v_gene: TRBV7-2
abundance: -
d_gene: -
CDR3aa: CASSQPGSMNTEAFF
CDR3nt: TGTGCCAGCAGCCAGCCGGGCTCCATGAACACTGAAGCTTTCTTT

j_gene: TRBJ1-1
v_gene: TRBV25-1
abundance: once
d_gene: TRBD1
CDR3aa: CASTLQGARTEAFF
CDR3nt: TGTGCCAGCACCCTGCAGGGGGCTAGGACTGAAGCTTTCTTT

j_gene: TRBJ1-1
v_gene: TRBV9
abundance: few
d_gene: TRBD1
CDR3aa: CASSLWTGAEAFF
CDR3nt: TGTGCCAGCAGTTTATGGACAGGTGCTGAAGCTTTCTTT

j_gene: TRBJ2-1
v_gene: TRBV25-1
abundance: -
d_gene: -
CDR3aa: CASSGKDWNEQFF
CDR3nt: TGTGCCAGCAGTGGCAAAGACTGGAATGAGCAGTTCTTC

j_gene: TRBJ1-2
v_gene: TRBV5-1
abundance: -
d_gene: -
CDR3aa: CASSDQGFYGYTF
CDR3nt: TGCGCCAGCAGCGACCAGGGATTCTATGGCTACACCTTC

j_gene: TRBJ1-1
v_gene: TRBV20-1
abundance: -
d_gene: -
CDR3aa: CSAKTDSGEAFF
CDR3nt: TGCAGTGCCAAGACAGACTCGGGCGAAGCTTTCTTT

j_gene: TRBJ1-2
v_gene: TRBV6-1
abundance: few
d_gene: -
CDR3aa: CASSAEGYHYGYTF
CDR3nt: TGTGCCAGCAGTGCGGAGGGGTACCACTATGGCTACACCTTC

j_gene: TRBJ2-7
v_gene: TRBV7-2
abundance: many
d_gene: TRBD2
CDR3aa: CASSLAPGLAGGREQYF
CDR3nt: TGTGCCAGCAGCTTAGCCCCCGGACTAGCGGGGGGGAGAGAGCAGTACTTC

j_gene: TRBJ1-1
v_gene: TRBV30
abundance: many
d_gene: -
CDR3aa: CAWSVRGLVRMNTEAFF
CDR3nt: TGTGCCTGGAGTGTAAGAGGTTTGGTGAGGATGAACACTGAAGCTTTCTTT

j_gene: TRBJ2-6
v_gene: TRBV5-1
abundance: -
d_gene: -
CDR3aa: CASSRDQDSGANVLTF
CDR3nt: TGCGCCAGCAGCCGGGACCAGGACTCTGGGGCCAACGTCCTGACTTTC

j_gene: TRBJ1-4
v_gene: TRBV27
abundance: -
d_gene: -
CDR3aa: CASSFLSGEKLFF
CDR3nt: TGTGCCAGCAGTTTTCTTTCGGGGGAAAAACTGTTTTTT

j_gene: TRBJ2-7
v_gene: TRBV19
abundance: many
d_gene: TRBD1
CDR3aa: CASSDGTAGIGF
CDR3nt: TGTGCCAGTAGTGATGGGACAGCCGGCATCGGCTTC

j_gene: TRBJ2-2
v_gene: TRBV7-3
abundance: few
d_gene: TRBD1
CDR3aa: CASSSTGQGPGELFF
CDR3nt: TGTGCCAGCAGCTCAACGGGACAGGGACCCGGGGAGCTGTTTTTT

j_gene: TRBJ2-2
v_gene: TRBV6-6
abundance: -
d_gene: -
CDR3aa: CASSEALFDRTYTGELFF
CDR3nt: TGTGCCAGCAGTGAAGCGCTTTTTGACAGAACTTACACCGGGGAGCTGTTTTTT

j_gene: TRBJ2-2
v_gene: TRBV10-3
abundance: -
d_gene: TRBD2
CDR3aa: CAISARAGSTGELFF
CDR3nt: TGTGCCATCAGTGCCAGAGCGGGAAGCACCGGGGAGCTGTTTTTT

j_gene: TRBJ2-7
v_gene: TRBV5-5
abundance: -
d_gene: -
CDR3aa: CASSFSGRSSYEQYF
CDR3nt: TGTGCCAGCAGCTTTAGTGGGAGGAGCTCCTACGAGCAGTACTTC

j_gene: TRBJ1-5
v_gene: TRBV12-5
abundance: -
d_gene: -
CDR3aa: CATADPGGNQPQHF
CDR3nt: TGTGCTACCGCGGACCCAGGAGGCAATCAGCCCCAGCATTTT

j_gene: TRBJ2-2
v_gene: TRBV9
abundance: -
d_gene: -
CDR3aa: CASSVAFGFTGELFF
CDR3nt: TGTGCCAGCAGCGTAGCTTTCGGGTTCACCGGGGAGCTGTTTTTT

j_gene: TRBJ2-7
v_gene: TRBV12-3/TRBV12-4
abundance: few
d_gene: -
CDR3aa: CASSYSSITASYEQYF
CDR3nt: TGTGCCAGCAGTTACTCGAGTATTACGGCGTCCTACGAGCAGTACTTC

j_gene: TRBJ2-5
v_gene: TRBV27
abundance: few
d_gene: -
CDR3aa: CASSLSWAVGQETQYF
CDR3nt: TGTGCCAGCAGTTTATCGTGGGCGGTCGGGCAAGAGACCCAGTACTTC

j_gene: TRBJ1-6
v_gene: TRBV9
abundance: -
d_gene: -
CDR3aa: CASSGEASPLHF
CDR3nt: TGTGCCAGCAGCGGAGAGGCTTCACCCCTCCACTTT

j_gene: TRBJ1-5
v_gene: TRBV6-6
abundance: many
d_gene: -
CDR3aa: CASSYLGGPQPQHF
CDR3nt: TGTGCCAGCAGTTACTTGGGGGGACCTCAGCCCCAGCATTTT

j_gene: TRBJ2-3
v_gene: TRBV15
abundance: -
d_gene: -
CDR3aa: CATSRDATGTSTDTQYF
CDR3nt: TGTGCCACCAGCAGGGACGCAACAGGGACTAGCACAGATACGCAGTATTTT